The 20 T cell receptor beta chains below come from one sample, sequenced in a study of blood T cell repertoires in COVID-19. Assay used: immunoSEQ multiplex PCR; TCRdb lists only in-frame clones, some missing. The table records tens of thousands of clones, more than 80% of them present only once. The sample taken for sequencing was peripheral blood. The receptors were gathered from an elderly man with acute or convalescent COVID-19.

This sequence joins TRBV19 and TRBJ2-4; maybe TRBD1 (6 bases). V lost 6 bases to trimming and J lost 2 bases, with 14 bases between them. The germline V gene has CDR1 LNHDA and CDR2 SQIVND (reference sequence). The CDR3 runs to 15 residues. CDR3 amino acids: CASSTTGQTKNIQYF. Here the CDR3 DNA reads TGTGCCAGTAGCACTACCGGACAGACCAAAAACATTCAGTACTTC.

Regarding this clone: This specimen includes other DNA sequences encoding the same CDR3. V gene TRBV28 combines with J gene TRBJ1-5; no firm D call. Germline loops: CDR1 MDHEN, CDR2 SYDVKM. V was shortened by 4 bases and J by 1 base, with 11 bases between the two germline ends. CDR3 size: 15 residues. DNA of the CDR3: TGTGCCAGCAGTTCACCCACGGGAAGCAATCAGCCCCAGCATTTT. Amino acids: CASSSPTGSNQPQHF.

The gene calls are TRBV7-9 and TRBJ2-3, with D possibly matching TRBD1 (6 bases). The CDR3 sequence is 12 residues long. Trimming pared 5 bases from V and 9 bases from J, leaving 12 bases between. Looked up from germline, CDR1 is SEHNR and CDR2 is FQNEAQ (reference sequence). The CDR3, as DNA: TGTGCCAGCAGCCAAACGAGGGGGACGCAGTATTTT. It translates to CASSQTRGTQYF.

For the CDR3, the DNA is TGTGCCAGAAGCTTGTCGGTTAGTTCTGGAAACACCATATATTTT. Translated: CARSLSVSSGNTIYF. V gene TRBV5-3 combines with J gene TRBJ1-3; no firm D call. TRBV5-3 is noted as an ORF with a role that remains uncertain. V lost 1 base to trimming and J lost 1 base, with 9 bases between them. The CDR3 contains 15 residues.

The CDR3 coding sequence is TGTGCCAGCAGCGCGTTGGGACTAGCCGGAGGAAACATTCAGTACTTC. Amino acids: CASSALGLAGGNIQYF. This chain uses TRBV11-1 with TRBJ2-4, with 9 bases aligning to TRBD2. This CDR3 has 16 residues. Losses at the gene ends were 5 bases for V and 6 bases for J; bases not matched to a gene: 11. CDR1 SGHAT and CDR2 FQDESV come from the germline V gene (reference sequence).

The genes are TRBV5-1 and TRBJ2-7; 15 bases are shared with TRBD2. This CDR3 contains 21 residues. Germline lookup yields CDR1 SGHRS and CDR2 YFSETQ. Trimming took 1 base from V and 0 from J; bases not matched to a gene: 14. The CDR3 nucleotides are TGCGCCAGCAGCTTGCGGAGGACTAGCGGGGGGGCAACGAAATTCTCCTACGAGCAGTACTTC. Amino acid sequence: CASSLRRTSGGATKFSYEQYF.

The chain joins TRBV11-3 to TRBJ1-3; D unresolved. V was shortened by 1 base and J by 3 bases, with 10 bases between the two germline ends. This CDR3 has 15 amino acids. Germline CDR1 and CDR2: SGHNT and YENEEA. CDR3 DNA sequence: TGTGCCAGCAGCTTAGGCGGGGATCATGGAAACACCATATATTTT. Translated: CASSLGGDHGNTIYF.

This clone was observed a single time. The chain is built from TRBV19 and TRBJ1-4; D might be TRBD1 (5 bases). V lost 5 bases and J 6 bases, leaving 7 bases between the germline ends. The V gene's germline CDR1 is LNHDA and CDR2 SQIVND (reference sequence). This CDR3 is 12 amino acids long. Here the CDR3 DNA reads TGTGCCAGTAGTGAACAGGATGAAAAACTGTTTTTT. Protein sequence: CASSEQDEKLFF. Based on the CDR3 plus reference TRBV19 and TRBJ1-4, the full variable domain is DGGITQSPKYLFRKEGQNVTLSCEQNLNHDAMYWYRQDPGQGLRLIYYSQIVNDFQKGDIAEGYSVSREKKESFPLTVTSAQKNPTAFYLCASSEQDEKLFFGSGTQLSVL.

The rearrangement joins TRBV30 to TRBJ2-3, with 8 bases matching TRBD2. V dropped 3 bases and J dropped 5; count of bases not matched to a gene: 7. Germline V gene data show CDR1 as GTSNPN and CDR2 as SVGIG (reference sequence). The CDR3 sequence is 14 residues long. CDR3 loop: CAWRPGGAIDTQYF. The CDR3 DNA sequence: TGTGCCTGGAGACCCGGGGGGGCAATAGATACGCAGTATTTT.

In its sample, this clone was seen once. The CDR3, as DNA: TGTGCCAGCAGCCAAGATCGGGGGGCGAGGTACGAGCAGTACTTC. Residues: CASSQDRGARYEQYF. The rearrangement joins TRBV14 to TRBJ2-7; maybe TRBD2 (7 bases). Germline V gene data show CDR1 as SGHDN and CDR2 as FVKESK. This CDR3 is built from 15 residues. V lost 0 bases and J 4 bases, leaving 13 bases between the germline ends.

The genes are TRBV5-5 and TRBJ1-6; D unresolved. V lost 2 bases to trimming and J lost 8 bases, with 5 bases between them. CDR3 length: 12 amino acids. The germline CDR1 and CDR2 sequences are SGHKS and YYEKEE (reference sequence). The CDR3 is CASSLTDSPLHF. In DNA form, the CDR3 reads TGTGCCAGCAGCTTAACGGATTCACCCCTCCACTTT.

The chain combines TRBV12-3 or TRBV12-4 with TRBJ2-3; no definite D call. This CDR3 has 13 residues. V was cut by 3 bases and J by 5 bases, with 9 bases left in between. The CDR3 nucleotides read TGTGCCAGCAGTTTTGGTCCGGGAGATACGCAGTATTTT. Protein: CASSFGPGDTQYF.

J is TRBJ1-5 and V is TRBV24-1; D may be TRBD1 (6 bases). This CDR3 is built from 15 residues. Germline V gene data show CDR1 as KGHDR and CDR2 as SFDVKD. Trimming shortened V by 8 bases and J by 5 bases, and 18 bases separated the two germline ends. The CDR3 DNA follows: TGTGCCACCAAATACAGGGTTGGCCCATATCAGCCCCAGCATTTT. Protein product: CATKYRVGPYQPQHF.

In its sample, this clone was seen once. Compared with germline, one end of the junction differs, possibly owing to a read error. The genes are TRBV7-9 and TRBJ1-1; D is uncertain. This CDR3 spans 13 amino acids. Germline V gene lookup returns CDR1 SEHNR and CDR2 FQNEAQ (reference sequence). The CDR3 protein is CASSLAGLTEAFF. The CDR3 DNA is TGTGCCAGCAGCCTAGCCGGACTCACTGAAGCTTTCTTT.

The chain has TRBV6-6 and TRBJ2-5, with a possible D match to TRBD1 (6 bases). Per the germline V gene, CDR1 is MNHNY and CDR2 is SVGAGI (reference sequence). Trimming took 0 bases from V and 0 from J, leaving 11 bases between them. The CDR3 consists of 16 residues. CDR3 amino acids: CASSYSLYRDQETQYF. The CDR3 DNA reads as TGTGCCAGCAGTTACTCGTTATACAGGGACCAAGAGACCCAGTACTTC.

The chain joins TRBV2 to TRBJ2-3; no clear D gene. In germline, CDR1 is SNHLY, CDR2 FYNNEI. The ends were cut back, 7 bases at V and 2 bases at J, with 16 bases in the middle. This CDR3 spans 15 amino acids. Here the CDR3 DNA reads TGTGCCAGCAACCTAGGAGTAGAGACCACAGATACGCAGTATTTT. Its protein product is CASNLGVETTDTQYF.

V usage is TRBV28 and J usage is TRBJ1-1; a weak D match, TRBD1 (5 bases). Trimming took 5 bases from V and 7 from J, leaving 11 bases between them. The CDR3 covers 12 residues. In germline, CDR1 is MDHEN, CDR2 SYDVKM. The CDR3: CASSILGGEAFF. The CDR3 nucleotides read TGTGCCAGCAGTATATTGGGGGGTGAAGCTTTCTTT.

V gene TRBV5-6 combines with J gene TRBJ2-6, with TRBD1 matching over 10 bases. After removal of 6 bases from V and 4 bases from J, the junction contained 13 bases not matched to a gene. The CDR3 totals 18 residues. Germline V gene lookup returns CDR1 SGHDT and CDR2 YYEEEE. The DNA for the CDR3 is TGTGCCAGCAACCCCTCACTCGGGACAGGGGACGGGGCCAACGTCCTGACTTTC. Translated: CASNPSLGTGDGANVLTF.

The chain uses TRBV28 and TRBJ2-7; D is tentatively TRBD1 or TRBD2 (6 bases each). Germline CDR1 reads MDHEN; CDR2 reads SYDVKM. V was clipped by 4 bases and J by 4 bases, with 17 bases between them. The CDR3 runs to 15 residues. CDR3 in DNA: TGTGCCAGCAGTTCATGGGGGGCCGAAAGGTACGAGCAGTACTTC. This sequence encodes CASSSWGAERYEQYF.

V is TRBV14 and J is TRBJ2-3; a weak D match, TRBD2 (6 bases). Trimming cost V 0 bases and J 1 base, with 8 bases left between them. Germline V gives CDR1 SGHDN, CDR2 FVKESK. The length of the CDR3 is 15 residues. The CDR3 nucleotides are TGTGCCAGCAGCCAAGATTTAGCGGGCACAGATACGCAGTATTTT. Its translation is CASSQDLAGTDTQYF.